This passage covers 3 T cell receptor beta chains from one sample sequenced in a study of blood T cell repertoires in COVID-19. Measured with immunoSEQ multiplex PCR; TCRdb has only the in-frame clones, and not every one. The data show roughly 120,000 clones, about 83% seen once. The source material was peripheral blood. These receptors were taken from a human donor in a cohort sampled during active COVID-19.

Comment on this clone: This is likely a read error, given that the CDR3 carries no conserved phenylalanine or tryptophan at its end. Because the CDR3's place on the DNA is in doubt, the DNA is left out and the CDR3 is given as listed by TCRdb. The V gene is TRBV5-4, the J gene TRBJ2-7; the table's D call of TRBD1 was not tested on the DNA. The CDR3 length equals 9 residues, ends included. Germline V gene data show CDR1 as SGHNT and CDR2 as YYREEE (reference sequence). The CDR3 protein is CASSPGRPQ.

The rearrangement links TRBV4-1 to TRBJ2-1, with 7 bases aligning to TRBD1. V dropped 2 bases and J dropped 8; count of bases not matched to a gene: 3. Per the germline V gene, CDR1 is MGHRA and CDR2 is YSYEKL. This CDR3 has 13 residues. This CDR3 reads CASSQTQGDEQFF. The CDR3 coding sequence is TGCGCCAGCAGCCAAACGCAGGGGGATGAGCAGTTCTTC.

V is TRBV28 and J is TRBJ1-4, with a possible D match to TRBD1 (6 bases). The CDR3 is 17 residues long. V lost 5 bases, J lost 6 bases, and 22 bases lay in between. The germline V gene encodes CDR1 MDHEN and CDR2 SYDVKM. CDR3 coding DNA: TGTGCCAGCAGTCTTCGCTGGGGGGCGGGAGGGGATGAAAAACTGTTTTTT. Encoded protein: CASSLRWGAGGDEKLFF.